The text below deals with one T cell receptor (beta chain). These data are taken from a study of cytomegalovirus exposure and HLA in healthy donors. The PCR ran on 60 Vbeta and 13 Jbeta primers. Some clones are missing from TCRdb's copy, which holds only in-frame ones; the method was immunoSEQ multiplex PCR. The repertoire holds about 110,000 clones, about 70% seen once, with about 2.8% in the top ten. The source is a female donor in good health and CMV-seronegative. Material: PBMCs.

The CDR3 loop is CAISEGESQPQHF. In DNA form, the CDR3 reads TGTGCCATCAGTGAGGGGGAGAGTCAGCCCCAGCATTTT. The V call is TRBV10-3, the J call TRBJ1-5, with D unclear. The CDR3 is 13 amino acids. CDR1 is ENHRY and CDR2 is SYGVKD in the germline V gene. The V end lost 2 bases, the J end lost 6 bases, and 8 bases lay between the germline ends.